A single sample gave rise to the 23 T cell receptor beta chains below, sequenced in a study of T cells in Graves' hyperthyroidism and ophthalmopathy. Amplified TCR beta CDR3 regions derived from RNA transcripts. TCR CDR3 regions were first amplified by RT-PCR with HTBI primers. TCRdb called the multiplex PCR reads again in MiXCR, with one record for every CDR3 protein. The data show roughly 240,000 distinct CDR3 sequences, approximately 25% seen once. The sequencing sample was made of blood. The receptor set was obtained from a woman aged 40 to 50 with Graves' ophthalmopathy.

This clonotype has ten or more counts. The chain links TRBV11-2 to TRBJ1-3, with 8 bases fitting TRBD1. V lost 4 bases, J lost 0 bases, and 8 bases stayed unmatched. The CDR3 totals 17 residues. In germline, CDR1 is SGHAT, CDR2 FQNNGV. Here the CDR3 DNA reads TGTGCCAGCAGCTGGGGCCGGACAGGGTTCTCTGGAAACACCATATATTTT. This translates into CASSWGRTGFSGNTIYF. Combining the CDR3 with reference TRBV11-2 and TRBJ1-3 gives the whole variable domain EAGVAQSPRYKIIEKRQSVAFWCNPISGHATLYWYQQILGQGPKLLIQFQNNGVVDDSQLPKDRFSAERLKGVDSTLKIQPAKLEDSAVYLCASSWGRTGFSGNTIYFGEGSWLTVV.

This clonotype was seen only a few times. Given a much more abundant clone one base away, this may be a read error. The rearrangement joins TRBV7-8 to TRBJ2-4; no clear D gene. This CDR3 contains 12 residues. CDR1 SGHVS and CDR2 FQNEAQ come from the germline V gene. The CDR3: CAISLSLDIQYF. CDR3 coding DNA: TGTGCCATCAGCTTATCGTTGGACATTCAGTACTTC.

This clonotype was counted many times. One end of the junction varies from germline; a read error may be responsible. CDR3 amino acids: CAGSLFLGTGYEQYF. The CDR3 bases are TGTGCCGGCAGCCTATTCCTGGGGACAGGCTACGAGCAGTACTTC. V gene TRBV7-2 combines with J gene TRBJ2-7; TRBD1 agrees at 8 bases. The CDR3 has 15 amino acids. Per the germline V gene, CDR1 is SGHTA and CDR2 is FQGNSA.

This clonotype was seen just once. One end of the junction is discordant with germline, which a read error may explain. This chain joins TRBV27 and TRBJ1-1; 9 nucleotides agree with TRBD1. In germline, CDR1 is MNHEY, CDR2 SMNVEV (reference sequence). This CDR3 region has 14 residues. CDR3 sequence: CASKQGAANTEALF. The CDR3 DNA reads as TGTGCCAGCAAACAGGGGGCGGCGAACACTGAAGCCTTATTT.

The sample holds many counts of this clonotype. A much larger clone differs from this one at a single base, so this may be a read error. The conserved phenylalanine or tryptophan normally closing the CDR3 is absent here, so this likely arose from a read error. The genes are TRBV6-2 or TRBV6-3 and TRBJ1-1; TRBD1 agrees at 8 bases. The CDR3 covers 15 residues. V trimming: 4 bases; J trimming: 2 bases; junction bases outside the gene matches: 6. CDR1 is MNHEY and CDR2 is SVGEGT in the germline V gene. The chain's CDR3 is CASSLGQAYNTEAFL. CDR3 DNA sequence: TGTGCCAGCAGTTTGGGACAGGCCTACAACACTGAAGCTTTCCTT.

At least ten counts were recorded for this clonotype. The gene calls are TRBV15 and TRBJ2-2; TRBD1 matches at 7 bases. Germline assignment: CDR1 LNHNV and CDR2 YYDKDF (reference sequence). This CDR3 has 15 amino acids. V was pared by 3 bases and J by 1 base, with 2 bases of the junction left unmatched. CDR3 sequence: CATSRRTGNTGELFF. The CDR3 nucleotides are TGTGCCACCAGCAGGCGGACAGGGAACACCGGGGAGCTGTTTTTT.

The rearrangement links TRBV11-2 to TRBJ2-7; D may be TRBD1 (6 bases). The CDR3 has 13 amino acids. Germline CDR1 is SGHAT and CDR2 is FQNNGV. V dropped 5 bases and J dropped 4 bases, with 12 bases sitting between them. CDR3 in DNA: TGTGCCAGCAGCGTCTTGACAGGATACGAGCAGTACTTC. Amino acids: CASSVLTGYEQYF. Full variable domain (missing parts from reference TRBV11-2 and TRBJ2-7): EAGVAQSPRYKIIEKRQSVAFWCNPISGHATLYWYQQILGQGPKLLIQFQNNGVVDDSQLPKDRFSAERLKGVDSTLKIQPAKLEDSAVYLCASSVLTGYEQYFGPGTRLTVT.

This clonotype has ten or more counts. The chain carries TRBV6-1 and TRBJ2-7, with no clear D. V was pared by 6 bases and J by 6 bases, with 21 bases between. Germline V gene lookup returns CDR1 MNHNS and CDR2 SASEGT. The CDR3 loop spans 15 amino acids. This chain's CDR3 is CASSFQGPMFGEQYF. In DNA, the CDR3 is TGTGCCAGCAGCTTCCAAGGACCTATGTTCGGCGAGCAGTACTTC.

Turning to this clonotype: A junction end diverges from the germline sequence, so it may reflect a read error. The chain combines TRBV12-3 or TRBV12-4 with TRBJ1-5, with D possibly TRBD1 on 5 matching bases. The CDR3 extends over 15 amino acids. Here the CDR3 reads CASSATEYSNQPQPF. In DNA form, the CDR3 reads TGTGCCAGCAGTGCGACAGAGTATAGCAATCAGCCCCAGCCTTTT.

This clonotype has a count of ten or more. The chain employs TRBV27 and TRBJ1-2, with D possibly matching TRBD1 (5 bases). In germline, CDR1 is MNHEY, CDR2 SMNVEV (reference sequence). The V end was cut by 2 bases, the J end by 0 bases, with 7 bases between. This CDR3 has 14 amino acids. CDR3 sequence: CASSLGTANYGYTF. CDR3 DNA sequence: TGTGCCAGCAGTTTAGGGACGGCTAACTATGGCTACACCTTC.

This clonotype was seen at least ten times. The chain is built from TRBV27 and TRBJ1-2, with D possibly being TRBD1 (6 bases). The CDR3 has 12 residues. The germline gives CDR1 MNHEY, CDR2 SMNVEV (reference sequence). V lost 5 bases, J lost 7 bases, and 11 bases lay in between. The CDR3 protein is CASSPQGRGYTF. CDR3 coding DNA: TGTGCCAGCAGTCCACAGGGACGTGGCTACACCTTC.

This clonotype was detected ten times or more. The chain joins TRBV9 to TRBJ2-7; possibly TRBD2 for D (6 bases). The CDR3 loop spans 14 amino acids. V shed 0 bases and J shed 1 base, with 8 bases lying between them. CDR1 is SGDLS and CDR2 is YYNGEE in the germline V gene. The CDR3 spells CASSVGGLSYEQYF. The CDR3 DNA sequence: TGTGCCAGCAGCGTAGGGGGACTGTCCTACGAGCAGTACTTC.

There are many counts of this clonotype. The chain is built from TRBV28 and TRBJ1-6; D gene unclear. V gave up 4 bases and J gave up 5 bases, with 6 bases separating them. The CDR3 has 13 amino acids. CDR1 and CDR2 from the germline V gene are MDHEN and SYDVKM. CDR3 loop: CASSSSHNSPLHF. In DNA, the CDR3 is TGTGCCAGCAGTTCCAGTCATAATTCACCCCTCCACTTT.

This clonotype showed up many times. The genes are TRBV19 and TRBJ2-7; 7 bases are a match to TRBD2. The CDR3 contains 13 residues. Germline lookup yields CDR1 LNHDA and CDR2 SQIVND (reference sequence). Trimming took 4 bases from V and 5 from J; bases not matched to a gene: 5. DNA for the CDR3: TGTGCCAGTAGTAGCGGGAGAGGAAACGAGCAGTACTTC. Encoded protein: CASSSGRGNEQYF. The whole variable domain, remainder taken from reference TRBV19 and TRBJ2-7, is DGGITQSPKYLFRKEGQNVTLSCEQNLNHDAMYWYRQDPGQGLRLIYYSQIVNDFQKGDIAEGYSVSREKKESFPLTVTSAQKNPTAFYLCASSSGRGNEQYFGPGTRLTVT.

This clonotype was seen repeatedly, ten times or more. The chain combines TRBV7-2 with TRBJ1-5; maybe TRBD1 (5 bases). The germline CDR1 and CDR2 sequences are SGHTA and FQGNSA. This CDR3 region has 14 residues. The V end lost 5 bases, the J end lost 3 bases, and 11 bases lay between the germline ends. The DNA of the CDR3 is TGTGCCAGCAGCACTGATGGGGCCAATCAGCCCCAGCATTTT. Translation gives CASSTDGANQPQHF.

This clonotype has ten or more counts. The CDR3 is CASSHLAGGLEQYF. DNA of the CDR3: TGTGCCAGCAGTCATCTAGCGGGAGGGCTTGAGCAGTACTTC. The rearrangement joins TRBV5-4 to TRBJ2-7, with 12 bases fitting TRBD2. J lost 7 bases, V lost 5 bases, and 7 bases had no gene match. This CDR3 is built from 14 residues. Per germline, CDR1 SGHNT and CDR2 YYREEE (reference sequence). Full variable domain (missing parts from reference TRBV5-4 and TRBJ2-7): ETGVTQSPTHLIKTRGQQVTLRCSSQSGHNTVSWYQQALGQGPQFIFQYYREEENGRGNFPPRFSGLQFPNYSSELNVNALELDDSALYLCASSHLAGGLEQYFGPGTRLTVT.

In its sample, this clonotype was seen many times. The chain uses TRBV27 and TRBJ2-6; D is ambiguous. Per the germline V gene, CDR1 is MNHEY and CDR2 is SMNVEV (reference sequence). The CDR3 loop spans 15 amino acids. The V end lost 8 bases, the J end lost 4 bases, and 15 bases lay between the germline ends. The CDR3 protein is CASCQTYSGANVLTF. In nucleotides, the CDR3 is TGTGCCAGCTGCCAGACCTATTCGGGGGCCAACGTCCTGACTTTC.

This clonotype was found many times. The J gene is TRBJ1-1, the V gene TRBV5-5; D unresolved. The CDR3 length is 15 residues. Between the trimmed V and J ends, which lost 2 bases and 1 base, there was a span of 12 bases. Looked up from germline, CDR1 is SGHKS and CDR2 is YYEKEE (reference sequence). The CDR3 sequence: CASSFNWAPNTEAFF. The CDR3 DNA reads TGTGCCAGCAGCTTCAATTGGGCTCCGAACACTGAAGCTTTCTTT. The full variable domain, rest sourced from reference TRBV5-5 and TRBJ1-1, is DAGVTQSPTHLIKTRGQQVTLRCSPISGHKSVSWYQQVLGQGPQFIFQYYEKEERGRGNFPDRFSARQFPNYSSELNVNALLLGDSALYLCASSFNWAPNTEAFFGQGTRLTVV.

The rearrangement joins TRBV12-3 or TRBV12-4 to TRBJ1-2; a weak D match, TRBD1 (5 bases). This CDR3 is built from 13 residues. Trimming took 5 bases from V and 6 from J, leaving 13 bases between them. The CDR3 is CASSQGPRDGYTF. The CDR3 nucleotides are TGTGCCAGCAGTCAGGGACCTAGGGATGGCTACACCTTC.

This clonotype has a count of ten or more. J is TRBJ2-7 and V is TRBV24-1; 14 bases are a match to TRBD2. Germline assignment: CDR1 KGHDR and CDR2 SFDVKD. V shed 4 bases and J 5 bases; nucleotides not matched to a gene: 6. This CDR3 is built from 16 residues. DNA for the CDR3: TGTGCCACCAGTGAACCACCGGGACTAGCGGGAGACGAGCAGTACTTC. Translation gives CATSEPPGLAGDEQYF.

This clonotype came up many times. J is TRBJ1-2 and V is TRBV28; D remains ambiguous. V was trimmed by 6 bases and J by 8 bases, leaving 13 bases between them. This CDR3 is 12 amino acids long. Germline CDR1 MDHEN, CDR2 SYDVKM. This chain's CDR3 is CASSRSVFGYTF. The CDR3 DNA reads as TGTGCCAGCAGCCGATCGGTGTTCGGCTACACCTTC.

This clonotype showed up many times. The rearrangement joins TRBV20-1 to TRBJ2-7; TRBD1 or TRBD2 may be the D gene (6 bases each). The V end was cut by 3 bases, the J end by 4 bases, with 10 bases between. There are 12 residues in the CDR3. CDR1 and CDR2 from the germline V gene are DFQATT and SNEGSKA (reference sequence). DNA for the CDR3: TGCAGTGCTAGGGAGGGGGGTTACGAGCAGTACTTC. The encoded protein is CSAREGGYEQYF.

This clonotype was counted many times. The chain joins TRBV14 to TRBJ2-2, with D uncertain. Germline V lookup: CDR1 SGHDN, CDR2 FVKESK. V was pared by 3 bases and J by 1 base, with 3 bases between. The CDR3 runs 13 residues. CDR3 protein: CASSQGNTGELFF. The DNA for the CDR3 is TGTGCCAGCAGCCAGGGGAACACCGGGGAGCTGTTTTTT.